The T cell receptor (beta chain) under discussion was sequenced for a study of CD8 T cells in ankylosing spondylitis. TCR beta libraries were made by quantitative 5'-RACE with molecular barcodes. TCRdb independently ran MiXCR on the 5' RACE reads; one entry per CDR3 protein. The data hold under 150,000 distinct CDR3 sequences, with roughly 17% observed a single time. Turning to this clonotype: The antigen is undetermined.

The CDR3 totals 8 residues. Overall study results and limits: A TCR beta motif made of about 8 highly homologous variants seemed typical of ankylosing spondylitis blood. Reportedly, significant enrichment of disease-linked clones occurred in matched ankylosing spondylitis synovial fluid. Disease-linked clones were CD8+ and relatively rare in peripheral blood.

V and J are TRBV21-1 and TRBJ1-5. TRBV21-1 is assigned pseudogene status. The receptor comes from a male donor with ankylosing spondylitis. The sequenced sample consisted of blood, either unsorted or a sorted T cell fraction (not recorded which). The CDR3 reads CASQPQHF. CDR3 sequence (DNA): TGTGCCTCTCAGCCCCAGCATTTT.